This T cell receptor (beta chain) was obtained from a study of beta chain features in type 1 diabetes. Background on the study: Age, gender and cell yields were similar between patients and healthy donors.

On this clone: Its specificity is unknown.

Isolated RNA was reverse transcribed in full, so expressed TCRB transcripts were sequenced. Sequenced by immunoSEQ multiplex PCR; TCRdb stores in-frame clones only, minus some. The table records some 190,000 clones, roughly 8% of them present only once. Study-level findings and limits: Overrepresentation of cells with high TCR expression could result from cDNA sequencing. When Type 1 diabetes patients were examined, their TCRB CDR3s proved moderately but significantly shorter in all four CD4+ subsets. PCR might show a preference for shorter templates, equally across patients and controls.

Germline V gene sequence: CDR1 SNHLY, CDR2 FYNNEI. The CDR3 runs 18 residues. V was pared by 1 base and J by 0 bases, with 13 bases between. There was one heparinised blood draw per donor, averaging approximately 120 mL. Sequencing input: central memory CD4+ T cells from blood. The V gene is TRBV2, the J gene TRBJ2-6, with D maybe TRBD1 (6 bases). This clonotype was obtained from a woman aged 40 to 55 with type 1 diabetes. The CDR3 DNA reads TGTGCCAGCAGTGAAGTTCTGGACAGTCCCTCTGGGGCCAACGTCCTGACTTTC. Translation gives CASSEVLDSPSGANVLTF.